The 10 T cell receptor beta chains below all came from one sample that was sequenced in a study of T cell repertoires in cytomegalovirus infection. TCRdb reprocessed the reads with MiXCR, giving one entry per CDR3 protein. The data contain about 360,000 distinct CDR3 sequences, less than 20% of them singletons. The sequencing sample was made of PBMCs. The source of these receptors is a human donor in good health (CMV status not recorded). Some clones in this sample may be carry-over from other donors' samples.

This clonotype was detected ten times or more. This sequence joins TRBV7-2 and TRBJ1-5, with D maybe TRBD1 (5 bases). Trimming took off 2 bases at V and 6 bases at J, with 11 bases between the two ends. Germline V gene data show CDR1 as SGHTA and CDR2 as FQGNSA. This CDR3 is 14 amino acids long. The CDR3 region is CASSLQERGQPQHF. CDR3 DNA sequence: TGTGCCAGCAGCTTACAGGAAAGGGGTCAGCCCCAGCATTTT.

In the case of this clonotype: This may be a read error: a much more frequent sequence differs by one nucleotide. V and J are TRBV5-5 and TRBJ2-5; tentative D call: TRBD1 (5 bases). V was pared by 4 bases and J by 5 bases, with 9 bases between. This CDR3 has 12 amino acids. CDR1 is SGHKS and CDR2 is YYEKEE in the germline V gene (reference sequence). This chain's CDR3 is CASSVSGETQYF. CDR3 sequence (DNA): TGTGCCAGCAGCGTCTCAGGGGAGACCCAGTACTTC.

This clonotype was seen many times. CDR3 nucleotide sequence: TGTGCCAGCAGCTTAGGAGACAGGGATCCTGAAAAACTGTTTTTT. Translating gives CASSLGDRDPEKLFF. The chain recombines TRBV7-2 with TRBJ1-4, with 7 positions matching TRBD1. This CDR3 contains 15 residues. The germline CDR1 and CDR2 sequences are SGHTA and FQGNSA. The junction had 6 bases not matched to a gene; V was cut back by 1 base and J by 7 bases.

The V gene is TRBV9, the J gene TRBJ2-7; D is uncertain. This CDR3 has 13 amino acids. The germline CDR1 and CDR2 sequences are SGDLS and YYNGEE. Deletions cut 0 bases from V and 5 bases from J, with 9 bases between. The CDR3 nucleotides are TGTGCCAGCAGCGTAGGAGTGAGTAACGAGCAGTACTTC. It codes for CASSVGVSNEQYF.

The sample holds many counts of this clonotype. This chain joins TRBV19 and TRBJ2-7; TRBD2 matches 10 bases. The CDR3 has 13 residues. Germline-derived CDR1 and CDR2 are LNHDA and SQIVND (reference sequence). Trimming removed 5 bases from V and 6 bases from J; junction bases left unmatched: 4. Here the CDR3 reads CASSAGLAAEQYF. The CDR3 nucleotides are TGTGCCAGTAGTGCCGGACTAGCGGCCGAGCAGTACTTC.

This clonotype was counted only a few times. The chain has TRBV4-1 and TRBJ2-2; tentatively, D is TRBD1 (6 bases). The CDR3 is 13 residues long. Trimming took off 4 bases at V and 8 bases at J, with 11 bases between the two ends. Germline CDR1 and CDR2: MGHRA and YSYEKL. The DNA of the CDR3 is TGCGCCAGCAGCCTACAGGGTGGAGGGGAGCTGTTTTTT. Amino acids: CASSLQGGGELFF.

This clonotype was detected a few times. This chain uses TRBV20-1 with TRBJ1-4, with 7 bases fitting TRBD1. The CDR3 has 15 residues. J lost 0 bases, V lost 0 bases, and 1 base had no gene match. Germline V gene sequence: CDR1 DFQATT, CDR2 SNEGSKA (reference sequence). The CDR3 sequence is CSARDTGATNEKLFF. The CDR3 nucleotides are TGCAGTGCTAGAGATACAGGGGCAACTAATGAAAAACTGTTTTTT.

The chain carries TRBV5-1 and TRBJ2-3; tentatively, D is TRBD2 (5 bases). V lost 2 bases to trimming and J lost 6 bases, with 13 bases between them. The germline V gene has CDR1 SGHRS and CDR2 YFSETQ. This CDR3 comprises 14 residues. The CDR3 DNA sequence: TGCGCCAGCAGCTTAGGACCAACGGGGGATACGCAGTATTTT. This encodes CASSLGPTGDTQYF.

This clonotype was observed at least ten times. This chain connects TRBV6-2 or TRBV6-3 to TRBJ1-5; D gene ambiguous. The germline V gene has CDR1 MNHEY and CDR2 SVGEGT. V lost 6 bases to trimming and J lost 0 bases, with 15 bases between them. The CDR3 consists of 16 residues. The CDR3 DNA follows: TGTGCCAGCAGAAACTCCGGGCTTTATAGCAATCAGCCCCAGCATTTT. Its translation: CASRNSGLYSNQPQHF.

This clonotype was seen only once. The chain employs TRBV11-2 and TRBJ2-2, with TRBD1 matching over 9 bases. The CDR3 consists of 14 residues. Per germline, CDR1 SGHAT and CDR2 FQNNGV. J gave up 7 bases and V 4 bases, and 4 bases lay outside the gene matches. The CDR3 nucleotides are TGTGCCAGCAGCTGGGACAGGGTGGACGGGGAGCTGTTTTTT. It is translated as CASSWDRVDGELFF. Using reference TRBV11-2 and TRBJ2-2 for the parts outside the CDR3, the full variable domain is EAGVAQSPRYKIIEKRQSVAFWCNPISGHATLYWYQQILGQGPKLLIQFQNNGVVDDSQLPKDRFSAERLKGVDSTLKIQPAKLEDSAVYLCASSWDRVDGELFFGEGSRLTVL.